These 13 T cell receptor beta chains came from one sample sequenced in a study of T cells after somatic rescue of genetic block. TCRdb's copy holds only in-frame clones and misses some; the assay was immunoSEQ multiplex PCR. The sample holds roughly 120,000 clones, approximately 90% seen once. The sequenced material came from peripheral blood mononuclear cells (PBMCs). Receptors originate from a woman in her late teens or twenties.

The CDR3 loop reads CASSSGTGGGYTF. The CDR3 region has the DNA TGTGCCAGCAGCTCCGGGACAGGGGGTGGCTACACCTTC. The V and J genes are TRBV7-9 and TRBJ1-2, with 11 bases that match TRBD1. The V gene's germline CDR1 is SEHNR and CDR2 FQNEAQ (reference sequence). This CDR3 spans 13 amino acids. The V gene end was trimmed by 4 bases and the J gene end by 7 bases; junction bases not matched to a gene: 2.

The table lists this clone with a few counts. The chain couples TRBV30 to TRBJ1-2, with 7 bases matching TRBD1. With V trimmed by 4 bases and J by 6 bases, 14 bases remained unmatched. Per the germline V gene, CDR1 is GTSNPN and CDR2 is SVGIG (reference sequence). This CDR3 region has 15 residues. This chain's CDR3 is CAWTRTGDLINGYTF. The CDR3 coding sequence is TGTGCCTGGACAAGGACAGGAGACTTGATAAATGGCTACACCTTC. Full variable domain (remainder filled in from reference TRBV30 and TRBJ1-2): SQTIHQWPATLVQPVGSPLSLECTVEGTSNPNLYWYRQAAGRGLQLLFYSVGIGQISSEVPQNLSASRPQDRQFILSSKKLLLSDSGFYLCAWTRTGDLINGYTFGSGTRLTVV.

V is TRBV9 and J is TRBJ1-6; the D gene is possibly TRBD1 (5 bases). Per the germline V gene, CDR1 is SGDLS and CDR2 is YYNGEE. This CDR3 has 16 residues. V lost 3 bases to trimming and J lost 5 bases, with 15 bases between them. The CDR3 sequence is CASSAQGTANNSPLHF. The CDR3 coding sequence is TGTGCCAGCAGCGCCCAAGGGACGGCAAATAATTCACCCCTCCACTTT.

This clone occurred once. V is TRBV7-2 and J is TRBJ1-4, with TRBD1 matching over 8 bases. The V gene end was trimmed by 4 bases and the J gene end by 4 bases; junction bases not matched to a gene: 5. The CDR3 loop spans 15 amino acids. Germline CDR1 reads SGHTA; CDR2 reads FQGNSA. The CDR3 bases are TGTGCCAGCAGCTCCCGGACAGGGCTTAATGAAAAACTGTTTTTT. Amino acids: CASSSRTGLNEKLFF.

The chain joins TRBV7-6 to TRBJ1-3; D unclear. V was cut by 1 base and J by 1 base, with 11 bases left in between. The CDR3 is 16 amino acids. Germline V gene sequence: CDR1 SGHVS, CDR2 FNYEAQ. CDR3 protein: CASSLVRSDSGNTIYF. The CDR3 nucleotides read TGTGCCAGCAGCTTAGTACGTTCAGATTCTGGAAACACCATATATTTT. The whole variable domain, remainder taken from reference TRBV7-6 and TRBJ1-3, is GAGVSQSPRYKVTKRGQDVALRCDPISGHVSLYWYRQALGQGPEFLTYFNYEAQQDKSGLPNDRFSAERPEGSISTLTIQRTEQRDSAMYRCASSLVRSDSGNTIYFGEGSWLTVV.

V is TRBV11-2 and J is TRBJ1-2; 8 positions agree with TRBD1. CDR1 and CDR2 (germline): SGHAT, FQNNGV. There are 15 residues in the CDR3. The trim removed 0 bases at V and 6 bases at J, leaving 6 bases unmatched. This CDR3 reads CASSLEPQGGNGYTF. Here the CDR3 DNA reads TGTGCCAGCAGCTTAGAGCCACAGGGGGGGAATGGCTACACCTTC.

This chain joins TRBV11-1 and TRBJ2-3; 8 bases are shared with TRBD2. CDR1 and CDR2 (germline): SGHAT, FQDESV (reference sequence). V lost 5 bases to trimming and J lost 0 bases; unmatched junction nucleotides: 1. The CDR3 extends over 14 amino acids. The DNA of the CDR3 is TGTGCCAGCAGCCGGGGGGGTAGCACAGATACGCAGTATTTT. Translating it yields CASSRGGSTDTQYF.

The chain joins TRBV7-2 to TRBJ2-7, with D perhaps TRBD2 (6 bases). The CDR3 has 15 residues. Germline CDR1 and CDR2: SGHTA and FQGNSA. Trimming removed 5 bases from V and 6 bases from J, with 20 bases in between. This CDR3 is CASSLPRDAGSEQYF. The CDR3 bases are TGTGCCAGCAGCCTTCCACGGGACGCGGGGTCCGAGCAGTACTTC. The full variable domain, completed using reference TRBV7-2 and TRBJ2-7, is GAGVSQSPSNKVTEKGKDVELRCDPISGHTALYWYRQSLGQGLEFLIYFQGNSAPDKSGLPSDRFSAERTGGSVSTLTIQRTQQEDSAVYLCASSLPRDAGSEQYFGPGTRLTVT.

The chain employs TRBV30 and TRBJ2-7, with D maybe TRBD1 (7 bases). The CDR3 runs to 15 residues. The germline V gene encodes CDR1 GTSNPN and CDR2 SVGIG (reference sequence). Trimming took off 3 bases at V and 5 bases at J, with 20 bases between the two ends. Here the CDR3 DNA reads TGTGCCTGGAGGGCCCTAGGAGGGGGCTTCAACGAGCAGTACTTC. Its translation: CAWRALGGGFNEQYF.

This chain uses TRBV7-9 with TRBJ1-4, with D unresolved. The CDR3 runs to 16 residues. Germline CDR1 SEHNR, CDR2 FQNEAQ (reference sequence). V shed 2 bases and J shed 8 bases, with 18 bases lying between them. The CDR3 is CASSLRQWSTVEKLFF. The CDR3, as DNA: TGTGCCAGCAGCTTACGGCAGTGGAGCACAGTGGAAAAACTGTTTTTT.

The chain uses TRBV28 and TRBJ2-7, with D perhaps TRBD1 (5 bases). Trimming took off 5 bases at V and 7 bases at J, with 12 bases between the two ends. Germline loops: CDR1 MDHEN, CDR2 SYDVKM. The CDR3 runs to 12 residues. The CDR3 spells CASSQKGSEQYF. The CDR3 nucleotides are TGTGCCAGCAGTCAGAAGGGGTCGGAGCAGTACTTC.

This chain connects TRBV10-3 to TRBJ2-7; no clear D. CDR1 is ENHRY, CDR2 SYGVKD, per germline. V lost 5 bases and J 4 bases, leaving 6 bases between the germline ends. The CDR3 totals 11 residues. The CDR3: CAISNSYEQYF. CDR3 DNA: TGTGCCATCAGTAACAGTTACGAGCAGTACTTC.

The V call is TRBV10-3, the J call TRBJ1-1; 7 bases fit TRBD1. Germline V CDR1 and CDR2: ENHRY, SYGVKD. CDR3 length equals 16 residues. V was clipped by 4 bases and J by 0 bases; unmatched bases: 8. CDR3 nucleotides: TGTGCCATCAGTGCGTTAGGGGGCCCGGTGAACACTGAAGCTTTCTTT. This gives the protein CAISALGGPVNTEAFF.